This TCR beta chain was recorded in a study of cytomegalovirus exposure and HLA in healthy donors. Primers included in the PCR were 60 Vbeta and 13 Jbeta primers. Sequencing used immunoSEQ multiplex PCR; TCRdb keeps in-frame clones, though not all of them. Among around 170,000 clones, more than 75% were seen once, and the ten largest hold under 0.9%. This CDR3 comprises 11 residues. V was clipped by 8 bases and J by 6 bases; unmatched bases: 0. The germline V gene encodes CDR1 SGHVS and CDR2 FQNEAQ. The J gene is TRBJ1-2, the V gene TRBV7-8; 10 nucleotides line up with TRBD1. The sequence was obtained from a woman under 30 in good health and CMV-seronegative. The sequenced sample consisted of PBMCs. The CDR3 DNA sequence: TGTGCCAGCGGGACAGGGGATGGCTACACCTTC. The encoded protein is CASGTGDGYTF. The variable domain in full, with the rest retrieved from reference TRBV7-8 and TRBJ1-2, is GAGVSQSPRYKVAKRGQDVALRCDPISGHVSLFWYQQALGQGPEFLTYFQNEAQLDKSGLPSDRFFAERPEGSVSTLKIQRTQQEDSAVYLCASGTGDGYTFGSGTRLTVV.